These 19 T cell receptor beta chains originate from one sample sequenced in a study of CD8+ T cells in alopecia areata. It was cDNA, reverse transcribed from extracted RNA, that served as the sequencing template. Data came from immunoSEQ multiplex PCR; TCRdb stores just in-frame clones and leaves some out. The repertoire holds over 100,000 clones, with almost 50% as singletons. Sequencing used CD8+ T cells sorted from blood, obtained at week 0. The receptors come from a human donor with alopecia areata.

The chain is built from TRBV30 and TRBJ2-7; 7 bases match TRBD1. This CDR3 spans 11 amino acids. With V trimmed by 3 bases and J by 6 bases, 2 bases remained unmatched. Per the germline V gene, CDR1 is GTSNPN and CDR2 is SVGIG (reference sequence). CDR3 sequence reads: CAWSPGGEQYF. CDR3 in DNA: TGTGCCTGGAGCCCAGGGGGCGAGCAGTACTTC.

J is TRBJ2-1 and V is TRBV30; D uncertain. Germline V lookup: CDR1 GTSNPN, CDR2 SVGIG (reference sequence). CDR3 size: 12 residues. Trimming removed 5 bases from V and 3 bases from J, with 8 bases in between. Here the CDR3 reads CAWCPNYNEQFF. CDR3 DNA: TGTGCCTGGTGCCCCAACTACAATGAGCAGTTCTTC.

V and J are TRBV4-1 and TRBJ1-1; D is perhaps TRBD1 (6 bases). V was cut by 2 bases and J by 5 bases, with 12 bases left in between. Germline loops: CDR1 MGHRA, CDR2 YSYEKL. This CDR3 comprises 14 residues. This CDR3 reads CASSQPQGRTEAFF. DNA of the CDR3: TGCGCCAGCAGCCAACCCCAGGGGCGGACTGAAGCTTTCTTT.

Judged by abundance, this clone is medium-sized (0.01 to 0.1%). V and J are TRBV4-3 and TRBJ2-3; the match to TRBD2 covers 9 bases. Germline CDR1 reads LGHNA; CDR2 reads YSLEER. The CDR3 contains 15 residues. Losses at the gene ends were 0 bases for V and 4 bases for J; bases not matched to a gene: 2. The CDR3 region is CASSQERGGPDTQYF. In DNA form, the CDR3 reads TGCGCCAGCAGCCAAGAGCGGGGGGGCCCAGATACGCAGTATTTT.

In regard to this clone: The same CDR3 is also encoded by other DNA sequences in this sample. The chain recombines TRBV5-4 with TRBJ1-2; possible D gene TRBD1, 5 bases. V was clipped by 4 bases and J by 4 bases, with 8 bases between them. Germline CDR1 and CDR2: SGHNT and YYREEE (reference sequence). The length of the CDR3 is 12 residues. CDR3 residues: CASSVDSYGYTF. As DNA, the CDR3 is TGTGCCAGCAGCGTAGACAGCTATGGCTACACCTTC.

The chain couples TRBV9 to TRBJ2-7; D gene uncertain. Germline V lookup: CDR1 SGDLS, CDR2 YYNGEE. The CDR3 totals 14 residues. The germline V and J ends were trimmed by 4 bases and 3 bases, with 14 bases remaining between them. CDR3 coding DNA: TGTGCCAGCAGCCCCTCGGACGAAGGCTACGAGCAGTACTTC. Translating gives CASSPSDEGYEQYF.

Worth noting for this clone: The sample contains more than one DNA sequence encoding this CDR3. The chain links TRBV29-1 to TRBJ1-1; 7 bases align to TRBD1. The CDR3 loop spans 11 amino acids. Germline V gene lookup returns CDR1 SQVTM and CDR2 ANQGSEA. The V segment lost 6 bases and the J segment 5 bases; nucleotides outside the gene matches: 3. CDR3 DNA: TGCAGCGTCCCACAGGGGACTGAAGCTTTCTTT. This codes for CSVPQGTEAFF.

The chain couples TRBV27 to TRBJ1-1; D not resolved. The germline V gene encodes CDR1 MNHEY and CDR2 SMNVEV (reference sequence). V was cut by 2 bases and J by 1 base, with 8 bases left in between. CDR3 length: 14 residues. The CDR3 reads CASSLGRPNTEAFF. The CDR3 DNA follows: TGTGCCAGCAGTTTAGGGCGACCGAACACTGAAGCTTTCTTT.

The chain couples TRBV27 to TRBJ1-6; 7 nucleotides align to TRBD1. The CDR3 extends over 12 amino acids. Germline CDR1 MNHEY, CDR2 SMNVEV (reference sequence). With V trimmed by 10 bases and J by 7 bases, 4 bases remained unmatched. CDR3 region: CATRTGNSPLHF. The CDR3 DNA reads TGTGCCACCCGGACAGGCAATTCACCCCTCCACTTT.

This clone was seen a few times. The chain has TRBV13 and TRBJ2-7, with TRBD1 as a possible D gene (5 bases). Trimming removed 2 bases at V and 5 bases at J, with 7 bases between. CDR1 and CDR2 from the germline V gene are PRHDT and FYEKMQ (reference sequence). The CDR3 consists of 12 residues. CDR3 region: CASSLQGNEQYF. The CDR3 DNA reads as TGTGCCAGCAGCTTACAGGGCAACGAGCAGTACTTC.

This chain uses TRBV27 with TRBJ2-6; TRBD1 is a possible D gene (6 bases). The germline V and J ends were trimmed by 4 bases and 0 bases, with 13 bases remaining between them. The germline V gene encodes CDR1 MNHEY and CDR2 SMNVEV (reference sequence). The CDR3 covers 17 residues. The CDR3: CASSCLDSNSGANVLTF. The CDR3 DNA is TGTGCCAGCAGTTGCCTGGACAGCAACTCTGGGGCCAACGTCCTGACTTTC.

V usage is TRBV27 and J usage is TRBJ2-5, with 9 bases lining up with TRBD2. The length of the CDR3 is 17 residues. Losses at the gene ends were 0 bases for V and 5 bases for J; bases not matched to a gene: 10. The germline V gene encodes CDR1 MNHEY and CDR2 SMNVEV (reference sequence). The CDR3, as DNA: TGTGCCAGCAGTTTATCGGTCTTCGCGGGGGGGCCGGAGACCCAGTACTTC. Residues: CASSLSVFAGGPETQYF.

In its sample, this clone was seen a few times. The chain has TRBV7-9 and TRBJ1-1; D may be TRBD1 (6 bases). V lost 5 bases, J lost 6 bases, and 16 bases lay in between. The CDR3 is 14 residues long. CDR1 is SEHNR and CDR2 is FQNEAQ in the germline V gene (reference sequence). This CDR3 is CASSPQGSQAEAFF. The CDR3 nucleotides are TGTGCCAGCAGCCCACAGGGATCCCAGGCTGAAGCTTTCTTT.

This chain links TRBV30 with TRBJ2-1; TRBD2 matches at 8 bases. The length of the CDR3 is 13 residues. V gave up 2 bases and J gave up 8 bases; unmatched junction bases: 5. CDR1 GTSNPN and CDR2 SVGIG come from the germline V gene (reference sequence). The CDR3 sequence: CAWSSGLEYEQFF. CDR3 coding DNA: TGTGCCTGGAGTTCGGGACTAGAATATGAGCAGTTCTTC. Looking up the rest from reference TRBV30 and TRBJ2-1 gives the full variable domain: SQTIHQWPATLVQPVGSPLSLECTVEGTSNPNLYWYRQAAGRGLQLLFYSVGIGQISSEVPQNLSASRPQDRQFILSSKKLLLSDSGFYLCAWSSGLEYEQFFGPGTRLTVL.

The J gene is TRBJ1-6, the V gene TRBV2; 7 bases are a match to TRBD1. J gave up 0 bases and V 6 bases, and 8 bases lay outside the gene matches. From germline, CDR1 is SNHLY and CDR2 FYNNEI. The CDR3 loop spans 17 amino acids. CDR3 protein: CASRKGQESSYNSPLHF. The CDR3 DNA follows: TGTGCCAGCAGGAAAGGACAGGAAAGCTCCTATAATTCACCCCTCCACTTT.

This clone has a handful of counts. The chain carries TRBV13 and TRBJ1-6, with 10 bases fitting TRBD1. There are 16 residues in the CDR3. J lost 10 bases, V lost 5 bases, and 11 bases had no gene match. CDR1 and CDR2 (germline): PRHDT, FYEKMQ (reference sequence). CDR3 protein: CASSQTGQGKGSPLHF. In DNA form, the CDR3 reads TGTGCCAGCAGCCAGACGGGACAGGGGAAAGGGTCACCCCTCCACTTT.

This clone has a handful of counts. The CDR3 here is CASSYSDNTEAFF. DNA for the CDR3: TGTGCCAGCAGTTACTCGGACAACACTGAAGCTTTCTTT. The chain couples TRBV6-6 to TRBJ1-1; D gene ambiguous. Trimming pared 0 bases from V and 2 bases from J, leaving 4 bases between. Per the germline V gene, CDR1 is MNHNY and CDR2 is SVGAGI (reference sequence). The CDR3 length is 13 residues.

The chain employs TRBV6-5 and TRBJ2-3; 12 nucleotides line up with TRBD1. CDR1 and CDR2 (germline): MNHEY, SVGAGI. The CDR3 covers 15 residues. V shed 2 bases, J shed 6 bases, and the junction held 3 bases outside the gene matches. The CDR3 sequence: CASSYQGQGADTQYF. CDR3 in DNA: TGTGCCAGCAGTTACCAGGGACAGGGGGCGGATACGCAGTATTTT.

As concerns this clone: Within the sample, other DNA sequences also encode this same CDR3. This sequence joins TRBV9 and TRBJ2-1; no clear D gene. Germline V CDR1 and CDR2: SGDLS, YYNGEE. The CDR3 extends over 13 amino acids. V was shortened by 0 bases and J by 9 bases, with 10 bases between the two germline ends. For the CDR3, the DNA is TGTGCCAGCAGCGTAGGAGGTGGAACTGAGCAGTTCTTC. The encoded protein is CASSVGGGTEQFF.